Given below is one T cell receptor (beta chain) in context. Its antigen is as yet unknown. The sample originates from a study of cytomegalovirus exposure and HLA in healthy donors. The overall study: From donors who were HLA-typed, an early data release held around 80 million unique TCRs. Study results and caveats: Later analysis showed TCR association rates varying by HLA locus, highest for DRB1 and lowest for HLA-C. Generally TCR sequences proved uncommon, though certain public TCRs appeared in numerous donors.

60 Vbeta and 13 Jbeta primers were used in PCR. Sequencing used immunoSEQ multiplex PCR; TCRdb keeps in-frame clones, though not all of them. The table includes under 250,000 clones, 80% to 85% detected once. The CDR3 spans 17 residues. Trimming at V came to 2 bases and at J to 6 bases, leaving 13 bases not matched to a gene. Germline CDR1 is LNHNV and CDR2 is YYDKDF (reference sequence). The TCR sequence derives from a woman aged 40 to 50 in good health and CMV-seronegative. V and J are TRBV15 and TRBJ2-5; TRBD2 aligns across 9 bases. Sequences were obtained from PBMCs. The DNA for the CDR3 is TGTGCCACCAGCAGATGGTTCGCGGGAGGGCCGCCGAAGACCCAGTACTTC. Its protein product is CATSRWFAGGPPKTQYF.